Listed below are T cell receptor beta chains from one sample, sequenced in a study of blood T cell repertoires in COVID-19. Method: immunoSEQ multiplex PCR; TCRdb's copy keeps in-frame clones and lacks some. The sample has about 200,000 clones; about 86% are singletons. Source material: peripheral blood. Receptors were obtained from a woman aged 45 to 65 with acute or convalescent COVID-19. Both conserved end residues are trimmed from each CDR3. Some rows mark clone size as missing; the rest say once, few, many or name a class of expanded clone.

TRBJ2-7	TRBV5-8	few	ASSPYRDRVSYEQY
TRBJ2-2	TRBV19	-	ASSPLGGHTGELF
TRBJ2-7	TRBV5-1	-	ASSLAGFGTGSYEQY
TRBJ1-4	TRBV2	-	ASSPSGGRGEKLF
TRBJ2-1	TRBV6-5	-	ASRSQDRGNEQF
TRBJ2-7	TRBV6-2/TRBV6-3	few	ASSFHRGVYEQY
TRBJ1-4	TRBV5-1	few	ASSLAGGEKLF
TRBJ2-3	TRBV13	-	ASSLQGNTQY
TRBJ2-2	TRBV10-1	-	ASSTGTATGELF
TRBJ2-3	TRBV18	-	ASSRATRTTLSTDTQY
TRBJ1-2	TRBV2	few	ASKDRRYGYT
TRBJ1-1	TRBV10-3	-	AISEYSGTEAF
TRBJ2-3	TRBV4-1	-	ASSQVGGGAISTDTQY
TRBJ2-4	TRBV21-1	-	ASSGGLAGEVGKNIQY
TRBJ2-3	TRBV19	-	ASSRASGSTDTQY
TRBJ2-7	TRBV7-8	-	ASSLLGQGVLEQY
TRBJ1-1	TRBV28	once	ASSPPAILGGTEAF
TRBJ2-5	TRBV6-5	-	ASSPPLGGETQY
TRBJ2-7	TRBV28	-	ASTVQTGGFDEQY
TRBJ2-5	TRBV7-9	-	ASSLADFKETQY
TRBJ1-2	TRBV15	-	ATSSPGTGYGYT
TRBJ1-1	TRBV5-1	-	ASSSFPLNTEAF
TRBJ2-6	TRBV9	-	ASSVAGGFGGANVLT
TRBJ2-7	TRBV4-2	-	ASSQDQAGVSYEQY
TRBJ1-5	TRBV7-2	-	ASSLQGDQPQH
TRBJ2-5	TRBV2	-	ASSAGGGRETQY
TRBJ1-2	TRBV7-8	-	ASSLVGDGYT
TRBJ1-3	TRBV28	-	ASSRQGLGNTIY
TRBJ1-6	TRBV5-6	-	ASSLIGQAIYNSPLH
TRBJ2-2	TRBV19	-	ASISTGELF
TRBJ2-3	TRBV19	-	ASSVQPPLQGPQY
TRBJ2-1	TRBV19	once	ASSFGRAFSNEQF
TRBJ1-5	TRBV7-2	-	ASSSSVNQPQH
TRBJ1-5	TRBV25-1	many	ASSEPGQGQPQH
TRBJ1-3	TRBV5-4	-	ASSTGGNTIY
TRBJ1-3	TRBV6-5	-	ASSRTDHGNTIY
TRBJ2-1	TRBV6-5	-	ASRHTSVDEQF
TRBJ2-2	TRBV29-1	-	SVDGGSTGELF
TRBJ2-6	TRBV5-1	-	ASSLMPVGSSGANVLT
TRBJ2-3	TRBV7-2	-	ASSFGRDLDTQY
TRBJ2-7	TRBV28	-	ASSPTSGSRRWPPYEQY
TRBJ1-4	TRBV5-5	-	ASRYSTENEKLF
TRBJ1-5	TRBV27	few	ASSLYSAGRNQPQH
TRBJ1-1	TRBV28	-	ASSSTPGLADTEAF
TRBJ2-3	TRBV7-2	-	ASSFWTSGPGRITDTQY
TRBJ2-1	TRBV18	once	ASSPGGESGVKGEQF
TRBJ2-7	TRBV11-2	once	ASSLDRDSRPSYEQY
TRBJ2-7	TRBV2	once	ASRAGFGHEQY
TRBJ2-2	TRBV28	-	ASWASDVTGELF
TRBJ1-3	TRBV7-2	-	ASSLVWGEGNTIY
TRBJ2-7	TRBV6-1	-	ASSETGLAKYEQY
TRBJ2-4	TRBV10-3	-	AISDLGQGTDIQY
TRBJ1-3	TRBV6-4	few	ASSDSGQALVRNTIY
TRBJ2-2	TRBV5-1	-	ASSLGGTNTGELF
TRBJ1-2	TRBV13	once	ASSFRTGVNYGYT